Presented here are 21 T cell receptor beta chains from one specimen sequenced in a study of cytotoxic CD8 clonotypes in ibrutinib-treated CLL. The assay was immunoSEQ multiplex PCR, and TCRdb's table has in-frame clones only and misses some. This sample yields approximately 130,000 clones, of which under 90% are seen a single time; 3.3% belongs to the top ten. The specimen comprised PBMCs, sampled after 24 months of ibrutinib treatment. Receptors were obtained from a human donor with chronic lymphocytic leukemia.

The V and J genes are TRBV6-1 and TRBJ2-2, with a possible D match to TRBD1 (6 bases). V was clipped by 4 bases and J by 4 bases, with 10 bases between them. The CDR3 contains 14 residues. CDR1 is MNHNS, CDR2 SASEGT, per germline. CDR3 sequence (DNA): TGTGCCAGCAGTGGCGTCAGGGGCACCGGGGAGCTGTTTTTT. The encoded protein is CASSGVRGTGELFF.

J is TRBJ2-3 and V is TRBV4-1, with a tentative D call TRBD2 (6 bases). Germline V lookup: CDR1 MGHRA, CDR2 YSYEKL. The CDR3 consists of 18 residues. The V end was cut by 0 bases, the J end by 0 bases, with 16 bases between. Here the CDR3 DNA reads TGCGCCAGCAGCCAAGAGTTAGGTCGACGGGGGAGCACAGATACGCAGTATTTT. Protein: CASSQELGRRGSTDTQYF.

V usage is TRBV9 and J usage is TRBJ2-7, with a tentative D call TRBD2 (5 bases). This CDR3 region has 13 residues. Trimming cost V 0 bases and J 7 bases, with 11 bases left between them. Germline V gives CDR1 SGDLS, CDR2 YYNGEE. The CDR3, as DNA: TGTGCCAGCAGCGTAGCTCTGACGGGGGAGCAGTACTTC. It specifies CASSVALTGEQYF.

The chain is built from TRBV19 and TRBJ1-1, with D unclear. Between the trimmed V and J ends, which lost 4 bases and 3 bases, there was a span of 9 bases. Germline lookup yields CDR1 LNHDA and CDR2 SQIVND (reference sequence). The CDR3 is 13 residues long. The CDR3 sequence is CASSRVRDTEAFF. The CDR3 DNA follows: TGTGCCAGTAGTAGGGTCCGGGACACTGAAGCTTTCTTT.

The gene calls are TRBV15 and TRBJ1-3; weak D call: TRBD1 (5 bases). The CDR3 is 17 amino acids. CDR1 LNHNV and CDR2 YYDKDF come from the germline V gene (reference sequence). Trimming shortened V by 1 base and J by 2 bases, and 15 bases separated the two germline ends. The CDR3 is CATSRGGLGGTGNTIYF. DNA of the CDR3: TGTGCCACCAGCAGAGGAGGGTTGGGGGGGACTGGAAACACCATATATTTT.

J is TRBJ1-5 and V is TRBV18; 10 positions match TRBD1. CDR3 length: 17 residues. With V trimmed by 5 bases and J by 1 base, 8 bases remained unmatched. Looked up from germline, CDR1 is KGHSH and CDR2 is LQKENI. The CDR3 here is CASSSYRDRGSNQPQHF. CDR3 nucleotide sequence: TGTGCCAGCTCATCATATCGGGACAGGGGCAGCAATCAGCCCCAGCATTTT.

This chain uses TRBV5-1 with TRBJ2-1; possibly TRBD2 for D (6 bases). Looked up from germline, CDR1 is SGHRS and CDR2 is YFSETQ. The germline V and J ends were trimmed by 5 bases and 5 bases, with 14 bases remaining between them. The CDR3 loop spans 14 amino acids. The CDR3 protein is CASRPGTPNNEQFF. Here the CDR3 DNA reads TGCGCCAGCAGACCCGGGACTCCAAACAATGAGCAGTTCTTC. Full variable domain (rest looked up from reference TRBV5-1 and TRBJ2-1): KAGVTQTPRYLIKTRGQQVTLSCSPISGHRSVSWYQQTPGQGLQFLFEYFSETQRNKGNFPGRFSGRQFSNSRSEMNVSTLELGDSALYLCASRPGTPNNEQFFGPGTRLTVL.

The chain uses TRBV6-6 and TRBJ1-1; D possibly corresponds to TRBD1 (6 bases). CDR1 is MNHNY and CDR2 is SVGAGI in the germline V gene (reference sequence). Trimming shortened V by 1 base and J by 3 bases, and 6 bases separated the two germline ends. The CDR3 is 13 residues long. This chain's CDR3 is CASSYYRDTEAFF. CDR3 DNA sequence: TGTGCCAGCAGTTACTACAGGGACACTGAAGCTTTCTTT.

The table lists this clone with a few counts. The chain is built from TRBV19 and TRBJ1-5; TRBD1 is a possible D gene (5 bases). CDR3 size: 14 residues. Looked up from germline, CDR1 is LNHDA and CDR2 is SQIVND (reference sequence). Trimming removed 6 bases from V and 1 base from J, with 10 bases in between. As DNA, the CDR3 is TGTGCCAGTAGGACGACAGTGAGCAATCAGCCCCAGCATTTT. Amino acids: CASRTTVSNQPQHF.

The chain uses TRBV2 and TRBJ2-1; TRBD2 agrees at 8 bases. The CDR3 sequence is 13 residues long. Per germline, CDR1 SNHLY and CDR2 FYNNEI. The V segment lost 6 bases and the J segment 6 bases; nucleotides outside the gene matches: 4. CDR3 in DNA: TGTGCCAGCAGGGGGACTAGTCCCAATGAGCAGTTCTTC. Translation: CASRGTSPNEQFF.

V usage is TRBV6-4 and J usage is TRBJ1-2, with 10 bases that match TRBD1. Germline trimming cut 10 bases from V and 6 bases from J; bases unmatched to any gene: 23. Germline lookup yields CDR1 MRHNA and CDR2 SNTAGT. The CDR3 sequence is 18 residues long. The CDR3 is CATRKFAAQPGQGNGYTF. For the CDR3, the DNA is TGTGCCACTAGAAAATTTGCGGCCCAACCGGGACAGGGGAATGGCTACACCTTC.

V and J are TRBV18 and TRBJ1-2; 7 nucleotides line up with TRBD1. From germline, CDR1 is KGHSH and CDR2 LQKENI. The CDR3 totals 15 residues. Trimming cost V 3 bases and J 6 bases; bases outside gene matches: 10. The CDR3 coding sequence is TGTGCCAGCTCACCCAACCGACAGGGCGGTGATGGCTACACCTTC. Encoded protein: CASSPNRQGGDGYTF.

The J gene is TRBJ2-3, the V gene TRBV27; 7 nucleotides agree with TRBD1. Germline V gene data show CDR1 as MNHEY and CDR2 as SMNVEV (reference sequence). With V trimmed by 4 bases and J by 6 bases, 7 bases remained unmatched. This CDR3 region has 14 residues. CDR3 sequence reads: CASSSADRVDTQYF. CDR3 coding DNA: TGTGCCAGCAGTTCCGCCGACAGGGTGGATACGCAGTATTTT.

V and J are TRBV30 and TRBJ2-5, with D possibly matching TRBD2 (6 bases). V lost 5 bases to trimming and J lost 2 bases, with 15 bases between them. Germline-derived CDR1 and CDR2 are GTSNPN and SVGIG (reference sequence). This CDR3 has 14 amino acids. CDR3 region: CAWARGLAQETQYF. In DNA, the CDR3 is TGTGCCTGGGCCCGGGGGTTGGCTCAAGAGACCCAGTACTTC.

This chain links TRBV15 with TRBJ1-1; D unresolved. The germline V and J ends were trimmed by 3 bases and 5 bases, with 7 bases remaining between them. The CDR3 is 12 residues long. The germline V gene encodes CDR1 LNHNV and CDR2 YYDKDF (reference sequence). The CDR3 coding sequence is TGTGCCACCAGCAGGCCTCCGACTGAAGCTTTCTTT. Residues: CATSRPPTEAFF.

The rearrangement uses TRBV28 and TRBJ1-2; D may be TRBD1 (5 bases). V was shortened by 1 base and J by 7 bases, with 25 bases between the two germline ends. In germline, CDR1 is MDHEN, CDR2 SYDVKM. The CDR3 is 18 amino acids. The CDR3 coding sequence is TGTGCCAGCAGTTTATTCGCCGCCGCTACCCGACAGTCGCGTGGCTACACCTTC. Amino acids: CASSLFAAATRQSRGYTF.

The chain uses TRBV4-2 and TRBJ2-7; 11 bases map to TRBD1. In germline, CDR1 is LGHNA, CDR2 YNFKEQ. With 5 bases clipped from V and 4 bases from J, the junction kept 4 bases outside the gene matches. CDR3 length: 14 residues. CDR3 coding DNA: TGTGCCAGCAGCAAGGACAGGGGGCTGTACGAGCAGTACTTC. Translating it yields CASSKDRGLYEQYF.

The chain couples TRBV27 to TRBJ1-1; possibly TRBD1 for D (6 bases). Germline V gene sequence: CDR1 MNHEY, CDR2 SMNVEV (reference sequence). V lost 6 bases, J lost 4 bases, and 15 bases lay in between. The CDR3 consists of 14 residues. The CDR3 DNA reads TGTGCCAGCAGGCCCATCTCAGGGGCCACTGAAGCTTTCTTT. Translating gives CASRPISGATEAFF.

The chain has TRBV6-6 and TRBJ1-4, with unresolved D. The CDR3 is 13 residues long. The germline V gene has CDR1 MNHNY and CDR2 SVGAGI (reference sequence). With 0 bases removed from V and 8 bases from J, the gap between germline ends came to 7 bases. In DNA, the CDR3 is TGTGCCAGCAGTTACTCGAGTGGCGAAAAACTGTTTTTT. Its translation is CASSYSSGEKLFF.

V gene TRBV19 combines with J gene TRBJ1-3, with 9 bases lining up with TRBD1. The CDR3 contains 13 residues. The V gene's germline CDR1 is LNHDA and CDR2 SQIVND (reference sequence). V dropped 7 bases and J dropped 4; count of bases not matched to a gene: 2. Here the CDR3 DNA reads TGTGCCAGTATGGGACAGGGCGGAAACACCATATATTTT. Its translation: CASMGQGGNTIYF.

The genes are TRBV12-5 and TRBJ1-1; D is ambiguous. V gave up 6 bases and J gave up 1 base, with 9 bases separating them. This CDR3 spans 13 amino acids. Germline CDR1 is LGHNT and CDR2 is FRNRAP. In DNA, the CDR3 is TGTGCTAGTGGCACACGGGGGAACACTGAAGCTTTCTTT. Translation: CASGTRGNTEAFF.